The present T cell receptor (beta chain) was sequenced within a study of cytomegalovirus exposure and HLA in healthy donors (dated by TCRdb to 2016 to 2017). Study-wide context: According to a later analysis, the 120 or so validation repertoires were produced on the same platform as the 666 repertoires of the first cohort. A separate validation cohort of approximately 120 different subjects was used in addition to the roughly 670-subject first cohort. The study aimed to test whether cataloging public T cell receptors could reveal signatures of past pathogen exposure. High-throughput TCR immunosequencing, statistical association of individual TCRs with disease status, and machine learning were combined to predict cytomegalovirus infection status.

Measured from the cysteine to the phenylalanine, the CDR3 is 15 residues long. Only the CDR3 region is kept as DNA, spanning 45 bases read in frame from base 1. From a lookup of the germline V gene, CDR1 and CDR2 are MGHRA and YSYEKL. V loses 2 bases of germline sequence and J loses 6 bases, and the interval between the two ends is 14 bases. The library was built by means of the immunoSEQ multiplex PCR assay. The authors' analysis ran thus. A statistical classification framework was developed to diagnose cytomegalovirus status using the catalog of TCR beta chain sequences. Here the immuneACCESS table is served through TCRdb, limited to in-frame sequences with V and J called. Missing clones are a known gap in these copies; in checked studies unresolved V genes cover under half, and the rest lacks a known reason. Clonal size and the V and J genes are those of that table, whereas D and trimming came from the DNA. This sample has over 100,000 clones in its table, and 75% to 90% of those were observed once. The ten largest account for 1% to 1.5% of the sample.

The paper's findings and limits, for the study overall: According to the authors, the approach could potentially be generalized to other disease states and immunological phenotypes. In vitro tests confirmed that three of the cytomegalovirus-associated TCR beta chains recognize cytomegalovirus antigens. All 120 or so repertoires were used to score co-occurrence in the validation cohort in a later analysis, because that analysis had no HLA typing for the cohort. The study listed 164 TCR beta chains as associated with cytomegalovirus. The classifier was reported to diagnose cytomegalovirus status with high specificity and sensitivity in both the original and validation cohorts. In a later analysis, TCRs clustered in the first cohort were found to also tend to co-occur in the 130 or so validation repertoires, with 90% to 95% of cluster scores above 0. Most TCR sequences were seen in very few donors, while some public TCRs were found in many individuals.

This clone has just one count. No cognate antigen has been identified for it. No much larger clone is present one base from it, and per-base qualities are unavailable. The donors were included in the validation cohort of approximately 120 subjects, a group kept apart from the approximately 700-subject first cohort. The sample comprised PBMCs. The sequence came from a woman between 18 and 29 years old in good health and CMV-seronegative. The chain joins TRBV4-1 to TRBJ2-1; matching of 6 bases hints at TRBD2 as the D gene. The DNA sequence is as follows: TGCGCCAGCAGCCAATACGGCTCTAGCGCCAATGAGCAGTTCTTC. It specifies CASSQYGSSANEQFF.